The 5 T cell receptor beta chains in this list originate from one sample, sequenced in a study of blood T cell repertoires in COVID-19 (dated by TCRdb to the early 2020s). Library construction relied on the immunoSEQ multiplex PCR assay. TCRdb carries this immuneACCESS record with in-frame sequences only. Its versions omit some clonotypes, under half of them owing to an unresolved V gene in the studies checked, with the rest unexplained. This sample lists more than 45,000 clones; more than 70% were detected once. The biggest ten clones account for 4.7% of the sample. The sample was peripheral blood. These receptors were taken from a man aged 40-50 years with active COVID-19.

This clone was detected a few times. The rearrangement links TRBV5-4 to TRBJ1-2, with D tentatively TRBD1 (5 bases). The CDR3 sequence is 17 residues long. The germline CDR1 and CDR2 sequences are SGHNT and YYREEE (reference sequence). V was pared by 4 bases and J by 0 bases, with 19 bases between. Here the CDR3 DNA reads TGTGCCAGCAGCATGGGAGCTGGGGCAGGGCCTAACTATGGCTACACCTTC. Its translation is CASSMGAGAGPNYGYTF.

The chain employs TRBV11-3 and TRBJ2-3; tentatively, D is TRBD2 (5 bases). The V gene's germline CDR1 is SGHNT and CDR2 YENEEA. The CDR3 consists of 14 residues. The V and J ends lost 9 bases and 1 base respectively, with 14 bases between them. The CDR3 region is CASRPDSRTDTQYF. DNA for the CDR3: TGTGCCAGTCGGCCGGACTCACGCACAGATACGCAGTATTTT.

The chain joins TRBV4-2 to TRBJ2-5; D remains ambiguous. The CDR3 is 16 amino acids. Germline CDR1 is LGHNA and CDR2 is YNFKEQ. V was pared by 1 base and J by 1 base, with 13 bases between. The CDR3 sequence: CASSQGLALSQETQYF. CDR3 sequence (DNA): TGTGCCAGCAGCCAAGGCCTCGCCCTTAGCCAAGAGACCCAGTACTTC.

CDR3 nucleotide sequence: TGTGCCAGCAGCCCATCGGGCGGGACGGGTGAAAAACTGTTTTTT. It specifies CASSPSGGTGEKLFF. The rearrangement joins TRBV7-3 to TRBJ1-4, with D possibly being TRBD1 (5 bases). CDR3 size: 15 residues. The V gene's germline CDR1 is SGHTA and CDR2 FQGTGA. Trimming took 5 bases from V and 7 from J, leaving 17 bases between them.

The genes are TRBV2 and TRBJ2-1; D ambiguous. The germline V gene encodes CDR1 SNHLY and CDR2 FYNNEI. Trimming removed 3 bases from V and 7 bases from J, with 4 bases in between. CDR3 size: 11 residues. The CDR3 nucleotides read TGTGCCAGCAGTGACCGGAATGAGCAGTTCTTC. Protein product: CASSDRNEQFF.